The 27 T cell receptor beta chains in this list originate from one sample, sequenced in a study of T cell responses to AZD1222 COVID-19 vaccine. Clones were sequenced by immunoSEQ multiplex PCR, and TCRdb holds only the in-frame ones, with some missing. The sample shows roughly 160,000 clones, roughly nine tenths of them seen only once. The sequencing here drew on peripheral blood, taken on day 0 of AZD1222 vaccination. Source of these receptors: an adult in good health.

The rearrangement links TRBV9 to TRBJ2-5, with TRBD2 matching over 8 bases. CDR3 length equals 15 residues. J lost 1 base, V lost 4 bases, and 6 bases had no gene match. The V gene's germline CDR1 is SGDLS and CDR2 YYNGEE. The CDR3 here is CASSPAGARQETQYF. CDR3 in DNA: TGTGCCAGCAGCCCAGCGGGGGCCCGCCAAGAGACCCAGTACTTC. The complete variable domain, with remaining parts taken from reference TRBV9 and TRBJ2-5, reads DSGVTQTPKHLITATGQRVTLRCSPRSGDLSVYWYQQSLDQGLQFLIQYYNGEERAKGNILERFSAQQFPDLHSELNLSSLELGDSALYFCASSPAGARQETQYFGPGTRLLVL.

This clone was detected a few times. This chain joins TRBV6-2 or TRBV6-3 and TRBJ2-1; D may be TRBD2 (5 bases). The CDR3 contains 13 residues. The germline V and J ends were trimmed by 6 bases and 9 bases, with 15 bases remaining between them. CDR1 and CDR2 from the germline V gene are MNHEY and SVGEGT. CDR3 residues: CASRPSLHVEQFF. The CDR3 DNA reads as TGTGCCAGCAGGCCTAGCCTTCATGTTGAGCAGTTCTTC.

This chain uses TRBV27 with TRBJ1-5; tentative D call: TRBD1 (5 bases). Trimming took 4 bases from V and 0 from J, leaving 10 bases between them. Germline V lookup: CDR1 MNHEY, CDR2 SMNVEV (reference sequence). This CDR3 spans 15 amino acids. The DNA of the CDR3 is TGTGCCAGCAGTTCGACAGCTTATAGCAATCAGCCCCAGCATTTT. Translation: CASSSTAYSNQPQHF.

The CDR3 spells CASRQGQNYGYTF. CDR3 in DNA: TGCGCCAGCAGACAGGGTCAAAACTATGGCTACACCTTC. The rearrangement uses TRBV5-1 and TRBJ1-2; TRBD1 might be the D (6 bases). Trimming pared 5 bases from V and 2 bases from J, leaving 10 bases between. The CDR3 consists of 13 residues. The germline V gene has CDR1 SGHRS and CDR2 YFSETQ.

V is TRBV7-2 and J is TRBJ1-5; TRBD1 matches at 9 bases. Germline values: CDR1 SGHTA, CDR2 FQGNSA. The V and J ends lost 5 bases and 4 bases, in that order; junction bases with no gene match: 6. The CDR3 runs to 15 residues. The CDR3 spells CASSQTGTGNQPQHF. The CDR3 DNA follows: TGTGCCAGCAGCCAGACAGGGACAGGGAATCAGCCCCAGCATTTT.

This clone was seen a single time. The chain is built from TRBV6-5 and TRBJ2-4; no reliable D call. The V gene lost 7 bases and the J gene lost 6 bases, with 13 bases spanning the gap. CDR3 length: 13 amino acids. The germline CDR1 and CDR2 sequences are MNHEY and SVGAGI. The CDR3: CASTLAPGNIQYF. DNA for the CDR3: TGTGCCAGCACTTTGGCCCCCGGAAACATTCAGTACTTC.

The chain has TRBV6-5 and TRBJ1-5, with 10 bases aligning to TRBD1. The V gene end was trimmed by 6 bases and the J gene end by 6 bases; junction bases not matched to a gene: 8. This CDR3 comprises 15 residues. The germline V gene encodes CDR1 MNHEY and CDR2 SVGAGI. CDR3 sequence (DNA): TGTGCCAGCAGCAACGACAGGGGGCTAGGTCAGCCCCAGCATTTT. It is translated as CASSNDRGLGQPQHF.

The CDR3 coding sequence is TGCGCCAGCAGCTCCTCTCTAGCGTTGGAGACCCAGTACTTC. As protein: CASSSSLALETQYF. The rearrangement joins TRBV5-1 to TRBJ2-5; D perhaps matches TRBD2 (6 bases). The CDR3 is 14 residues long. With 3 bases removed from V and 5 bases from J, the gap between germline ends came to 14 bases. Germline V CDR1 and CDR2: SGHRS, YFSETQ.

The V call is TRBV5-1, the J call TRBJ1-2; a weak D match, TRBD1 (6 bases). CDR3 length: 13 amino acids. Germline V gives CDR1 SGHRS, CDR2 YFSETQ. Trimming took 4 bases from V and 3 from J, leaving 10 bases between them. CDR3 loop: CASSLRTDYGYTF. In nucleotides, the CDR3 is TGCGCCAGCAGCCTGAGGACAGACTATGGCTACACCTTC. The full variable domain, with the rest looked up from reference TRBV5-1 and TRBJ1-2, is KAGVTQTPRYLIKTRGQQVTLSCSPISGHRSVSWYQQTPGQGLQFLFEYFSETQRNKGNFPGRFSGRQFSNSRSEMNVSTLELGDSALYLCASSLRTDYGYTFGSGTRLTVV.

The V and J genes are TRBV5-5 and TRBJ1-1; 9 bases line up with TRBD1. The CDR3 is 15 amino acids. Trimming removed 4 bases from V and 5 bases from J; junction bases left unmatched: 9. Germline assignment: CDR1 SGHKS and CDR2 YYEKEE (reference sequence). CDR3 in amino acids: CASSLLQGAVTEAFF. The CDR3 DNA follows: TGTGCCAGCAGCCTGCTACAGGGGGCCGTAACTGAAGCTTTCTTT.

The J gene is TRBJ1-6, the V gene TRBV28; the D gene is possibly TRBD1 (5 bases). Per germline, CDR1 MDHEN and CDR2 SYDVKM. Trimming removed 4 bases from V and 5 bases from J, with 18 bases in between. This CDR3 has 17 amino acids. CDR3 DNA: TGTGCCAGCAGTTCCCCCGGCGCGGGACCGAATAATTCACCCCTCCACTTT. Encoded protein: CASSSPGAGPNNSPLHF.

CDR3 sequence (DNA): TGTGCCAGCAGCCAAGATTGGGTAACAGGACCGAACACTGAAGCTTTCTTT. The encoded protein is CASSQDWVTGPNTEAFF. This chain links TRBV3-1 (or the pseudogene TRBV3-2) with TRBJ1-1; weak D call: TRBD1 (5 bases). Germline V gives CDR1 LGHDT, CDR2 YNNKEL (reference sequence). V was clipped by 0 bases and J by 1 base, with 15 bases between them. This CDR3 has 17 residues.

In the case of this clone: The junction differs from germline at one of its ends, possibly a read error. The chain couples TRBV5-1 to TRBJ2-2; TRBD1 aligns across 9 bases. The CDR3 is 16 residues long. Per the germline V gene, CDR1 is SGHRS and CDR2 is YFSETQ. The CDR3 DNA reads TGCGCCAGCAGCTGGTGGGGGACAGGGAACGCCGGGGAGCTGTTTTTT. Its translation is CASSWWGTGNAGELFF.

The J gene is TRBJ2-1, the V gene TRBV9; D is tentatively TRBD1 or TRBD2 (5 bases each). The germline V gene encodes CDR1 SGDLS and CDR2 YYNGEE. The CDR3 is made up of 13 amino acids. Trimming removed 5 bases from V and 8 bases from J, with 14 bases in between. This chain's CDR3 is CASSNFRDHEQFF. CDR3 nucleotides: TGTGCCAGCAGTAATTTCAGGGACCATGAGCAGTTCTTC.

The CDR3 region has the DNA TGTGCCAGCAGCTTAGGGTCGGGGGGTAATGATGAGCAGTTCTTC. Protein product: CASSLGSGGNDEQFF. This chain uses TRBV7-8 with TRBJ2-1, with 7 nucleotides matching TRBD2. CDR3 length: 15 residues. V was pared by 1 base and J by 8 bases, with 8 bases of the junction left unmatched. Germline loops: CDR1 SGHVS, CDR2 FQNEAQ.

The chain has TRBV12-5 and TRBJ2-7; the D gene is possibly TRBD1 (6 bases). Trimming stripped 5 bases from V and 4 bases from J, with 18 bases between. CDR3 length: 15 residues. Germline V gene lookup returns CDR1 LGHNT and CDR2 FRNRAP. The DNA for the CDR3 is TGTGCTAGTGGTACGTTACAGGGATTTAGGTACGAGCAGTACTTC. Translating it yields CASGTLQGFRYEQYF.

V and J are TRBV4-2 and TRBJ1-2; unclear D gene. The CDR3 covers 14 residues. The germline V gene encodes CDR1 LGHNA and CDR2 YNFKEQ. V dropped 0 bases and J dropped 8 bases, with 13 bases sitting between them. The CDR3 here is CASSQDGGSFGYTF. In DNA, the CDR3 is TGTGCCAGCAGCCAAGATGGAGGGTCCTTCGGCTACACCTTC.

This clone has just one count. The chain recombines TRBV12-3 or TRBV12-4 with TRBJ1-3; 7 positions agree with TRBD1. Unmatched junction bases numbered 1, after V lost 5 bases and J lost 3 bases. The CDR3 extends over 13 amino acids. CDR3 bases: TGTGCCAGCAGTAACAGGGGTGGAAACACCATATATTTT. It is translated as CASSNRGGNTIYF.

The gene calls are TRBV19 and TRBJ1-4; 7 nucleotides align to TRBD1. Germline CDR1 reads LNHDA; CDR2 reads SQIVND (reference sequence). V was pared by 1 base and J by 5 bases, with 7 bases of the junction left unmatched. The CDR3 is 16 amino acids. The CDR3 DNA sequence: TGTGCCAGTAGTATAGGCATGGGACAGCTAAATGAAAAACTGTTTTTT. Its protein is CASSIGMGQLNEKLFF.

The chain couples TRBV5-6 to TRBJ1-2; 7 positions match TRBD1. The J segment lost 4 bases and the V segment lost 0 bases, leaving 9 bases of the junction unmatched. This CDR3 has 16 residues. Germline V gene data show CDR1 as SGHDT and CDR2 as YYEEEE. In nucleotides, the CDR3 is TGTGCCAGCAGCTTGGGGCCGACAGGGTGGGGCTATGGCTACACCTTC. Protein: CASSLGPTGWGYGYTF. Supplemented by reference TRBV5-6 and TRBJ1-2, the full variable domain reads DAGVTQSPTHLIKTRGQQVTLRCSPKSGHDTVSWYQQALGQGPQFIFQYYEEEERQRGNFPDRFSGHQFPNYSSELNVNALLLGDSALYLCASSLGPTGWGYGYTFGSGTRLTVV.

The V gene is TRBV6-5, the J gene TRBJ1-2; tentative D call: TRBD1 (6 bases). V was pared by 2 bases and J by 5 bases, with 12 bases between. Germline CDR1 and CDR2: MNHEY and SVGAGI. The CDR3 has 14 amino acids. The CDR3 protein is CASSYDGGLYGYTF. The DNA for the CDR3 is TGTGCCAGCAGTTACGATGGGGGGCTGTATGGCTACACCTTC.

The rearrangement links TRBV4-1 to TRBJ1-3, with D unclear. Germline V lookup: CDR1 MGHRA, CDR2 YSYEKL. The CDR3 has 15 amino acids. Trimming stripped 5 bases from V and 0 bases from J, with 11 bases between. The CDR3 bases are TGCGCCAGCAGCGATAATCGAGGCTCTGGAAACACCATATATTTT. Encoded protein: CASSDNRGSGNTIYF.

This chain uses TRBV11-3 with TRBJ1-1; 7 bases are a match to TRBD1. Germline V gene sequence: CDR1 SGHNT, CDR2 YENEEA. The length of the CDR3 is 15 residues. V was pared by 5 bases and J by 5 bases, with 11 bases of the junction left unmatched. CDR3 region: CASSIYGQEETEAFF. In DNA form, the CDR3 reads TGTGCCAGCAGCATCTACGGACAGGAAGAAACTGAAGCTTTCTTT.

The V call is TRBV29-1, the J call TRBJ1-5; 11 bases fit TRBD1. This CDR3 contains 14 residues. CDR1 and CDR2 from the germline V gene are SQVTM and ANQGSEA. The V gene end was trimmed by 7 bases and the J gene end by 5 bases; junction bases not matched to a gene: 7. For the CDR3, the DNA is TGCAGCGGTACGGGACAGGGGGGTGATCAGCCCCAGCATTTT. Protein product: CSGTGQGGDQPQHF.

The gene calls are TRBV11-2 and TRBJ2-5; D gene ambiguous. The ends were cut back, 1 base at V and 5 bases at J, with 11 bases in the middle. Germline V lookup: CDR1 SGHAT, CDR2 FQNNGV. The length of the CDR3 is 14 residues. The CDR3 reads CASSLAVGMETQYF. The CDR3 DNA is TGTGCCAGCAGCTTAGCAGTGGGAATGGAGACCCAGTACTTC.

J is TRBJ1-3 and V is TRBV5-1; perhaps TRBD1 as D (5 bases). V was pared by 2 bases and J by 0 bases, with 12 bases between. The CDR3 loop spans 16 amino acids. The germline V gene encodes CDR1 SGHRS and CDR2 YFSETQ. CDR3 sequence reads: CASSFGAASSGNTIYF. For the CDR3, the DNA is TGCGCCAGCAGCTTCGGGGCAGCCAGCTCTGGAAACACCATATATTTT.

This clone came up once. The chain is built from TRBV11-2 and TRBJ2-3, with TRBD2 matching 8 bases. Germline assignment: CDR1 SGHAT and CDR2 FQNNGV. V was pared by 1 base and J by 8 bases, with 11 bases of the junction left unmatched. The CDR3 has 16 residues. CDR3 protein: CASSLGRSAGVVTQYF. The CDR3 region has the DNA TGTGCCAGCAGCTTAGGTCGATCAGCGGGGGTGGTTACGCAGTATTTT.